A selection of T cell receptor beta chains follows, all from one sample in a study of cytomegalovirus exposure and HLA in healthy donors. Clones were sequenced by immunoSEQ multiplex PCR, and TCRdb holds only the in-frame ones, with some missing. This table holds 250,000 to 350,000 clones, around 86% found once. The sample taken for sequencing was PBMCs. These TCRs come from a woman between 18 and 29 years old in good health and CMV-seronegative. The CDR3 runs from the conserved cysteine through the conserved F or W. A D gene is named only where the DNA matches it firmly. A clone size is listed for some rows: how often the clone was seen (once, few, many), or a class if it is expanded.

TRBJ2-5 - TRBV12-5 - TGTGCTAGTGCCCCTGGGGGGGCTACACAAGAGACCCAGTACTTC CASAPGGATQETQYF
TRBJ2-7 - TRBV4-1 few TGCGCCAGCAGCCATCAACTTTCCTACGAGCAGTACTTC CASSHQLSYEQYF
TRBJ2-5 - TRBV6-5 - TGTGCCAGCAGTTACGGGTGGGACTTACAAGAGACCCAGTACTTC CASSYGWDLQETQYF
TRBJ2-3 - TRBV18 - TGTGCCAGCTCACCACGATCGGGCACAGATACGCAGTATTTT CASSPRSGTDTQYF
TRBJ1-4 - TRBV4-2 - TGTGCCAGCAGCCACCGACAGTCTCTTAATGAAAAACTGTTTTTT CASSHRQSLNEKLFF
TRBJ2-7 - TRBV19 - TGTGCCAGTAGTATAGGGGGGGATGGCTCCTACGAGCAGTACTTC CASSIGGDGSYEQYF
TRBJ2-5 - TRBV5-1 - TGCGCCAGCAGCTTGGGCGTCGGGGAGGGGGAAGAGACCCAGTACTTC CASSLGVGEGEETQYF
TRBJ2-4 - TRBV4-3 - TGCGCCAGCAGCCCGGAGGCGCTAGCCGGCGCCAAAAACATTCAGTACTTC CASSPEALAGAKNIQYF
TRBJ1-3 - TRBV6-1 - TGTGCCAGCAGAAGAACCGGGACAACTGGAAACACCATATATTTT CASRRTGTTGNTIYF
TRBJ2-2 - TRBV4-2 once TGTGCCAGCAGCCAAGGGACAGAAGGGGCCGGGGAGCTGTTTTTT CASSQGTEGAGELFF
TRBJ2-1 - TRBV7-8 - TGTGCCAGCAGCTTAGCGGAGGCACTCGATGAGCAGTTCTTC CASSLAEALDEQFF
TRBJ1-4 - TRBV18 - TGTGCCAGCTCACCAATGAGTGCAACTAATGAAAAACTGTTTTTT CASSPMSATNEKLFF
TRBJ2-2 TRBD2 TRBV7-3 - TGTGCCAGCAGCCCGGGACTAGAATTCGGGGAGCTGTTTTTT CASSPGLEFGELFF
TRBJ1-4 - TRBV5-1 - TGCGCCAGCAGCTTGGAACAGACGGAAAAACTGTTTTTT CASSLEQTEKLFF
TRBJ1-1 - TRBV29-1 few TGCAGCGTTGACGTTGGCATGAACACTGAAGCTTTCTTT CSVDVGMNTEAFF
TRBJ2-2 TRBD2 TRBV30 - TGTGCCTGGAGTGTAGCAAGGACTAGCGGGAGTCAGGGGGAGCTGTTTTTT CAWSVARTSGSQGELFF
TRBJ2-2 TRBD1 TRBV6-5 - TGTGCCAGCAGAGGGACAGGGGGATATCACGGGGAGCTGTTTTTT CASRGTGGYHGELFF
TRBJ1-2 - TRBV4-3 - TGCGCCAGCAGCCAAGGGACATCTAACTATGGCTACACCTTC CASSQGTSNYGYTF
TRBJ2-7 TRBD1 TRBV2 - TGTGCCAGCAGTAGGACCCAGGGGGCCCCTTCCTACGAGCAGTACTTC CASSRTQGAPSYEQYF
TRBJ2-1 TRBD2 TRBV6-1 - TGTGCCAGCAGTGAACTAGCGGAGTACAATGAGCAGTTCTTC CASSELAEYNEQFF
TRBJ1-3 - TRBV25-1 - TGTGCCAGCAGTGAACGGGCAGGGATCTCTGGAAACACCATATATTTT CASSERAGISGNTIYF
TRBJ1-2 - TRBV9 - TGTGCCAGCAGCGGGGCCGGGACTGGAATATATGGCTACACCTTC CASSGAGTGIYGYTF
TRBJ2-7 - TRBV7-8 - TGTGCCAGCAGCTTAGGCAGGGGGGACGAGCAGTACTTC CASSLGRGDEQYF
TRBJ2-3 TRBD2 TRBV11-3 - TGTGCCAGCAGCTGGGGCGGGAGGGGATCGGCAGATACGCAGTATTTT CASSWGGRGSADTQYF
TRBJ2-7 - TRBV6-5 - TGTGCCAGCAGTTACGCAGGTAACCCCTACGAGCAGTACTTC CASSYAGNPYEQYF
TRBJ1-1 TRBD1 TRBV30 - TGTGCCTGGAGTCTACAGGGGAGGTCTGAAGCTTTCTTT CAWSLQGRSEAFF